This T cell receptor beta chain is from a study of blood T cell repertoires in COVID-19. Measured with immunoSEQ multiplex PCR; TCRdb has only the in-frame clones, and not every one. The sample holds roughly 250,000 clones, 84% seen once. This clone was seen repeatedly, ten times or more. CDR1 is SGHDT, CDR2 YYEEEE, per germline. V was clipped by 4 bases and J by 5 bases; unmatched bases: 2. CDR3 size: 12 residues. The TCR comes from a woman in her 40s who had recovered from COVID-19. The rearrangement links TRBV5-6 to TRBJ1-2; 7 bases fit TRBD1. The material sequenced was peripheral blood. The CDR3 coding sequence is TGTGCCAGCAGCCAGGGACAGTATGGCTACACCTTC. Its protein is CASSQGQYGYTF.